These 5 T cell receptor beta chains share one sample of origin, sequenced in a study of T-cell reconstitution after alpha-beta-depleted transplantation in children. Unique molecular identifiers were incorporated into the prepared TCRbeta library. TCRdb re-analysed the PCR reads in MiXCR, keeping a single row per CDR3 protein. The sample carries about 870,000 distinct CDR3 sequences, less than 20% recorded once. This specimen consisted of PBMCs, mostly from graft donor cells, obtained 360 days after TCRalphabeta/CD19-depleted stem cell transplant. Receptor source: a male patient aged 10 to 17 who had a stem cell transplant for acute lymphoblastic leukemia, so the T cells may come from the graft donor.

The sample holds many counts of this clonotype. The rearrangement links TRBV12-3 or TRBV12-4 to TRBJ2-3; D unclear. This CDR3 spans 13 amino acids. With 9 bases removed from V and 2 bases from J, the gap between germline ends came to 12 bases. CDR3 coding DNA: TGTGCCAGTACTGGTTCTCCCACAGATACGCAGTATTTT. It codes for CASTGSPTDTQYF.

The J gene is TRBJ1-1, the V gene TRBV7-8, with TRBD1 matching 8 bases. Trimming took 5 bases from V and 6 from J; bases not matched to a gene: 8. The germline gives CDR1 SGHVS, CDR2 FQNEAQ. The CDR3 consists of 14 residues. CDR3 protein: CASSPRGRGPEAFF. The CDR3 DNA reads as TGTGCCAGCAGCCCCAGGGGGCGAGGACCTGAAGCTTTCTTT.

The rearrangement joins TRBV27 to TRBJ2-7, with D hard to call. Trimming shortened V by 6 bases and J by 4 bases, and 16 bases separated the two germline ends. CDR1 is MNHEY and CDR2 is SMNVEV in the germline V gene (reference sequence). This CDR3 spans 14 amino acids. This CDR3 is CASSPRTQPYEQYF. For the CDR3, the DNA is TGTGCCAGCAGCCCCCGCACACAACCATACGAGCAGTACTTC.

The chain joins TRBV7-9 to TRBJ1-3, with 7 nucleotides matching TRBD1. V gave up 5 bases and J gave up 7 bases; unmatched junction bases: 5. This CDR3 is 13 amino acids long. Germline V gives CDR1 SEHNR, CDR2 FQNEAQ (reference sequence). The CDR3 reads CASSAPTGNTIYF. CDR3 sequence (DNA): TGTGCCAGCAGCGCGCCGACAGGGAACACCATATATTTT.

This clonotype was seen only a few times. V and J are TRBV20-1 and TRBJ2-3; TRBD2 is a possible D gene (6 bases). Germline V gene sequence: CDR1 DFQATT, CDR2 SNEGSKA (reference sequence). The CDR3 runs to 14 residues. CDR3 nucleotide sequence: TGCAGAGGGAGGAGCGGGCTTAGCACAGATACGCAGTATTTT. The encoded protein is CRGRSGLSTDTQYF.